This T cell receptor beta chain is drawn from a study of identical twins. MiXCR was run by TCRdb on the 5' RACE reads, yielding one entry per CDR3 protein. Found here are approximately 630,000 distinct CDR3 sequences, just over 7% of them singletons; the top ten hold 1.6%. The germline CDR1 and CDR2 sequences are MNHEY and SVGEGT. Trimming shortened V by 2 bases and J by 2 bases, and 8 bases separated the two germline ends. The CDR3 consists of 14 residues. This clonotype was seen ten or more times. This sample also appeared in a second study, on yellow fever vaccine responses in identical twins.

The rearrangement links TRBV6-2 or TRBV6-3 to TRBJ2-3; TRBD1 or TRBD2 may be the D gene (6 bases each). The sequenced material came from PBMCs. The receptor's source is a woman aged 18-30 years in good health. In DNA form, the CDR3 reads TGTGCCAGCAGTTACGGGGGGCCCACAGATACGCAGTATTTT. Protein sequence: CASSYGGPTDTQYF.